This TCR beta chain was recovered during a study of blood T cell repertoires in COVID-19. Assay: immunoSEQ multiplex PCR; the TCRdb copy retains only in-frame clones and omits some. Of a few hundred thousand clones in the sample, roughly nine tenths were seen once. Input material: peripheral blood. This receptor was identified in a man between 18 and 29 years old who had recovered from COVID-19.

CDR3 DNA sequence: TGTGCCAGCAGGCCCAACATGGGGACAGAGAGCACTGAAGCTTTCTTT. It is translated as CASRPNMGTESTEAFF. The chain is built from TRBV5-6 and TRBJ1-1; TRBD1 matches at 7 bases. The V gene's germline CDR1 is SGHDT and CDR2 YYEEEE. This CDR3 has 16 residues. Trimming removed 5 bases from V and 4 bases from J; junction bases left unmatched: 14.